This entry features one T cell receptor beta chain sequence. V was cut by 5 bases and J by 7 bases, with 12 bases left in between. The CDR3 is 13 residues long. Per the germline V gene, CDR1 is KGHSH and CDR2 is LQKENI. This entry is derived from a study of T cells in localized non-small cell lung cancer. The repertoire was sequenced with immunoSEQ multiplex PCR; TCRdb's copy has only in-frame clones and lacks some. The table lists 60,000 to 85,000 clones, around 85% of them singletons. The material sequenced was peripheral blood, taken before any cancer treatment. This chain links TRBV18 with TRBJ1-5; D gene ambiguous. The sequence was collected from a male donor aged 60 or over with stage III squamous cell lung carcinoma. The CDR3 coding sequence is TGTGCCAGCTCAGCCTATTCCGACCAGCCCCAGCATTTT. Its translation is CASSAYSDQPQHF.